The 4 T cell receptor beta chains given below trace back to one sample, sequenced in a study of blood T cell repertoires in COVID-19. Libraries were prepared by immunoSEQ multiplex PCR; TCRdb keeps only in-frame clonotypes and omits some of them. The data hold more than 110,000 clones, with 75% to 80% observed a single time. Sequencing used peripheral blood. The receptor set was obtained from a woman aged 50 to 60 with active or convalescent COVID-19.

This chain connects TRBV12-5 to TRBJ2-2; TRBD2 matches at 15 bases. The length of the CDR3 is 18 residues. Germline-derived CDR1 and CDR2 are LGHNT and FRNRAP. The V and J ends lost 5 bases and 0 bases, in that order; junction bases with no gene match: 4. The chain's CDR3 is CASGPGLAGGANTGELFF. In DNA form, the CDR3 reads TGTGCTAGTGGTCCCGGACTAGCGGGGGGGGCGAACACCGGGGAGCTGTTTTTT.

V gene TRBV29-1 combines with J gene TRBJ2-4, with 11 positions matching TRBD2. The germline V gene encodes CDR1 SQVTM and CDR2 ANQGSEA. V trimming: 3 bases; J trimming: 1 base; junction bases outside the gene matches: 2. The CDR3 has 15 residues. CDR3: CSVEPSGGAKNIQYF. DNA of the CDR3: TGCAGCGTTGAGCCTAGCGGGGGGGCCAAAAACATTCAGTACTTC. The whole variable domain, remainder taken from reference TRBV29-1 and TRBJ2-4, is SAVISQKPSRDICQRGTSLTIQCQVDSQVTMMFWYRQQPGQSLTLIATANQGSEATYESGFVIDKFPISRPNLTFSTLTVSNMSPEDSSIYLCSVEPSGGAKNIQYFGAGTRLSVL.

This chain joins TRBV19 and TRBJ1-4, with a weak D call TRBD1 (5 bases). CDR1 and CDR2 (germline): LNHDA, SQIVND (reference sequence). This CDR3 comprises 15 residues. The V and J ends lost 2 bases and 4 bases respectively, with 11 bases between them. CDR3 in amino acids: CASSIQGSGNEKLFF. The CDR3 nucleotides read TGTGCCAGTAGTATACAGGGATCGGGTAATGAAAAACTGTTTTTT.

This chain joins TRBV7-6 and TRBJ1-2, with 7 bases that match TRBD1. V lost 5 bases, J lost 4 bases, and 4 bases stayed unmatched. Germline V gene sequence: CDR1 SGHVS, CDR2 FNYEAQ. The CDR3 contains 13 residues. The CDR3 is CASSPGTVYGYTF. CDR3 coding DNA: TGTGCCAGCAGCCCGGGGACAGTCTATGGCTACACCTTC.